Described below is a single T cell receptor (beta chain) sequence and its context. Its antigen is still unknown. This record belongs to a study of OX40 agonist ivuxolimab in advanced cancers. The CDR3 consists of 12 residues. The germline V gene has CDR1 MDHEN and CDR2 SYDVKM. Trimming removed 9 bases at V and 6 bases at J, with 12 bases between. The data were produced by immunoSEQ multiplex PCR, yet TCRdb's version contains in-frame clones alone and is incomplete. The profile shows 69,000 or so clones, roughly four fifths of them singletons. Whole-study findings and limits: Clonal expansion from baseline to week 6 occurred in both CD4+ and CD8+ T cells. CD8+ T cells showed, on average, more clonal expansion than CD4+ cells.

This TCR derives from an adult with an advanced solid tumor such as melanoma, head and neck, liver or kidney cancer. The sequencing here drew on CD4+ or CD8+ T cells sorted from blood, taken in a trial of the OX40 agonist ivuxolimab. The chain employs TRBV28 and TRBJ1-5; D gene uncertain. Here the CDR3 reads CASKIGSQPQHF. CDR3 nucleotides: TGTGCCAGTAAAATCGGGAGTCAGCCCCAGCATTTT.